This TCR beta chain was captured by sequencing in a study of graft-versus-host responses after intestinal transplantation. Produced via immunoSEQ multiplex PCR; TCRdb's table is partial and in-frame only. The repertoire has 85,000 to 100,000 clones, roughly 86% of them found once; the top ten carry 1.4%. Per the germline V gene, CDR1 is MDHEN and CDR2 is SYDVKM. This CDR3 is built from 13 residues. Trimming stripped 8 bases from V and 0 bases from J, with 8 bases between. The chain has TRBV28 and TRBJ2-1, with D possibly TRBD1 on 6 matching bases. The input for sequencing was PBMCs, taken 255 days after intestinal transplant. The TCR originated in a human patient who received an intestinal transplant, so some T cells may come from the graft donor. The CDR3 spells CASLGGSYNEQFF. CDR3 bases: TGTGCCAGCCTAGGGGGCTCCTACAATGAGCAGTTCTTC.